Shown below are 17 T cell receptor beta chains from a single sample sequenced in a study of T cell responses to AZD1222 COVID-19 vaccine. TCRdb keeps only in-frame clones here, not all; method: immunoSEQ multiplex PCR. The profile shows 150,000 to 200,000 clones, around nine tenths of them singletons. The sequencing here drew on peripheral blood, taken on day 0 of AZD1222 vaccination. These receptor sequences come from an adult in good health.

The J gene is TRBJ2-7, the V gene TRBV5-1, with TRBD2 matching 11 bases. The V gene end was trimmed by 1 base and the J gene end by 7 bases; junction bases not matched to a gene: 7. Germline V gives CDR1 SGHRS, CDR2 YFSETQ. CDR3 length: 15 residues. DNA for the CDR3: TGCGCCAGCAGCTTGATAGCGGGAGGGCCGAAAGAGCAGTACTTC. Protein sequence: CASSLIAGGPKEQYF. Full variable domain (outside the CDR3, taken from reference TRBV5-1 and TRBJ2-7): KAGVTQTPRYLIKTRGQQVTLSCSPISGHRSVSWYQQTPGQGLQFLFEYFSETQRNKGNFPGRFSGRQFSNSRSEMNVSTLELGDSALYLCASSLIAGGPKEQYFGPGTRLTVT.

V usage is TRBV7-8 and J usage is TRBJ1-1; possibly TRBD1 for D (6 bases). Deletions cut 6 bases from V and 3 bases from J, with 14 bases between. The CDR3 runs 14 residues. The germline V gene has CDR1 SGHVS and CDR2 FQNEAQ. The CDR3 DNA sequence: TGTGCCAGCAGTCTACAGGGAAGAGACACTGAAGCTTTCTTT. This codes for CASSLQGRDTEAFF.

The rearrangement links TRBV30 to TRBJ1-2, with 7 bases fitting TRBD1. The ends lost 4 bases at V and 0 bases at J; junction bases unmatched: 11. The CDR3 runs to 16 residues. From germline, CDR1 is GTSNPN and CDR2 SVGIG (reference sequence). This chain's CDR3 is CAWTKEWGQSNYGYTF. The CDR3 DNA follows: TGTGCCTGGACCAAGGAGTGGGGACAGTCTAACTATGGCTACACCTTC.

J is TRBJ1-6 and V is TRBV9, with D possibly matching TRBD1 (5 bases). The V end lost 4 bases, the J end lost 10 bases, and 21 bases lay between the germline ends. From germline, CDR1 is SGDLS and CDR2 YYNGEE. The CDR3 is made up of 16 amino acids. In DNA, the CDR3 is TGTGCCAGCAGCATAGGGGACCGGGGGATCGCCTCACCCCTCCACTTT. This codes for CASSIGDRGIASPLHF.

In regard to this clone: At the DNA level, this CDR3 is encoded by other sequences in the same sample as well. The chain couples TRBV24-1 to TRBJ1-2; no firm D call. The CDR3 is made up of 14 amino acids. The V end lost 4 bases, the J end lost 2 bases, and 10 bases lay between the germline ends. The germline V gene encodes CDR1 KGHDR and CDR2 SFDVKD. CDR3: CATSDQTRNYGYTF. The CDR3, as DNA: TGTGCCACCAGTGACCAGACAAGAAACTATGGCTACACCTTC.

The chain is built from TRBV27 and TRBJ1-1, with D perhaps TRBD1 (6 bases). V was shortened by 2 bases and J by 13 bases, with 17 bases between the two germline ends. CDR1 MNHEY and CDR2 SMNVEV come from the germline V gene (reference sequence). This CDR3 spans 13 amino acids. The CDR3 nucleotides read TGTGCCAGCAGTTTAGGGTGGCCGGGACACTTTTTCTTT. It specifies CASSLGWPGHFFF.

The chain is built from TRBV2 and TRBJ1-5; D is possibly TRBD1 (5 bases). CDR3 length equals 16 residues. Looked up from germline, CDR1 is SNHLY and CDR2 is FYNNEI. Trimming left V 7 bases short and J 0 bases short, with 16 bases between. Here the CDR3 DNA reads TGTGCCAGCAACCCGTCACCGGGGGATAGCAATCAGCCCCAGCATTTT. It encodes CASNPSPGDSNQPQHF.

The CDR3 loop reads CASSQEGTSREKLFF. CDR3 nucleotides: TGTGCCAGCAGCCAGGAGGGGACTTCTAGGGAAAAACTGTTTTTT. J is TRBJ1-4 and V is TRBV3-1 (or the pseudogene TRBV3-2); tentative D call: TRBD1 (5 bases). Germline CDR1 is LGHDT and CDR2 is YNNKEL (reference sequence). Trimming took off 3 bases at V and 8 bases at J, with 16 bases between the two ends. The CDR3 extends over 15 amino acids.

This sequence joins TRBV6-4 and TRBJ2-3; D might be TRBD2 (5 bases). Germline CDR1 is MRHNA and CDR2 is SNTAGT. The ends were cut back, 3 bases at V and 6 bases at J, with 10 bases in the middle. This CDR3 spans 13 amino acids. The CDR3 reads CASSEGPGDTQYF. The CDR3 DNA is TGTGCCAGCAGTGAAGGTCCGGGGGATACGCAGTATTTT.

The rearrangement links TRBV6-5 to TRBJ2-1; D not resolved. Germline CDR1 MNHEY, CDR2 SVGAGI. The CDR3 is 16 residues long. V lost 0 bases and J 8 bases, leaving 17 bases between the germline ends. The CDR3 protein is CASSYSSRLATDEQFF. In DNA, the CDR3 is TGTGCCAGCAGTTACTCGAGCCGATTGGCGACCGATGAGCAGTTCTTC.

In this sample, this clone turned up once. The chain has TRBV10-3 and TRBJ1-2, with 9 bases fitting TRBD1. Germline V lookup: CDR1 ENHRY, CDR2 SYGVKD. V shed 3 bases, J shed 5 bases, and the junction held 7 bases outside the gene matches. The CDR3 is 15 amino acids. CDR3: CAISELGQGRYGYTF. DNA of the CDR3: TGTGCCATCAGTGAATTGGGACAGGGTCGGTATGGCTACACCTTC.

The chain recombines TRBV7-6 with TRBJ1-2; D is possibly TRBD1 (6 bases). V gave up 0 bases and J gave up 0 bases, with 8 bases separating them. The CDR3 covers 15 residues. Germline values: CDR1 SGHVS, CDR2 FNYEAQ. The CDR3 loop is CASSLAGGANYGYTF. CDR3 in DNA: TGTGCCAGCAGCTTAGCAGGGGGAGCTAACTATGGCTACACCTTC.

The rearrangement links TRBV7-3 to TRBJ2-1, with TRBD1 matching 9 bases. This CDR3 has 18 amino acids. V was pared by 0 bases and J by 4 bases, with 10 bases of the junction left unmatched. CDR1 is SGHTA and CDR2 is FQGTGA in the germline V gene. CDR3: CASSLTSYRGHVYNEQFF. The CDR3 DNA sequence: TGTGCCAGCAGCTTAACGTCATACAGGGGGCATGTATACAATGAGCAGTTCTTC.

This clone was recorded a few times. The chain recombines TRBV6-5 with TRBJ1-1, with no clear D. Germline CDR1 MNHEY, CDR2 SVGAGI. The V end was cut by 8 bases, the J end by 1 base, with 11 bases between. CDR3 size: 13 residues. The DNA of the CDR3 is TGTGCCAGCTCCCCCTGGCAGAACACTGAAGCTTTCTTT. As protein: CASSPWQNTEAFF.

This chain joins TRBV7-9 and TRBJ2-7, with D possibly TRBD2 on 5 matching bases. The V and J ends lost 1 base and 7 bases respectively, with 17 bases between them. Per the germline V gene, CDR1 is SEHNR and CDR2 is FQNEAQ (reference sequence). The CDR3 consists of 15 residues. Here the CDR3 reads CASSLGALKGAEQYF. CDR3 nucleotide sequence: TGTGCCAGCAGCTTAGGGGCCCTTAAGGGAGCGGAGCAGTACTTC.

The chain couples TRBV19 to TRBJ1-1, with D unresolved. V lost 3 bases and J lost 1, with 9 bases in between. CDR1 LNHDA and CDR2 SQIVND come from the germline V gene (reference sequence). The CDR3 sequence is 14 residues long. The CDR3 sequence: CASSIVDGNTEAFF. In DNA form, the CDR3 reads TGTGCCAGTAGTATCGTCGATGGGAACACTGAAGCTTTCTTT.

The J gene is TRBJ1-1, the V gene TRBV6-5; D ambiguous. The V gene's germline CDR1 is MNHEY and CDR2 SVGAGI. Trimming pared 0 bases from V and 7 bases from J, leaving 18 bases between. The CDR3 loop spans 16 amino acids. CDR3 bases: TGTGCCAGCAGTTACTCGACATTAGGCACACGGAATGAAGCTTTCTTT. This gives the protein CASSYSTLGTRNEAFF.